This is a list of T cell receptor beta chains from one sample in a study of cytomegalovirus exposure and HLA in healthy donors. Produced via immunoSEQ multiplex PCR; TCRdb's table is partial and in-frame only. The data hold approximately 220,000 clones, with roughly 75% observed a single time. The sequenced sample was PBMCs. These receptor sequences come from a woman in her 30s in good health and CMV-seronegative. Each CDR3 is given with its conserved first and last residue. Fields, in order: J gene, V gene, CDR3 protein.

>TRBJ2-7|TRBV2
CASGLGERLYEQYF
>TRBJ2-5|TRBV5-1
CASSWDLPGQGRETQYF
>TRBJ1-4|TRBV30
CAWSVGTGDENLFF
>TRBJ2-5|TRBV6-6
CASSYGGYETQYF
>TRBJ2-1|TRBV29-1
CSVVLSGAPREQFF
>TRBJ1-5|TRBV4-1
CASSPPLPGLNQPQHF
>TRBJ2-5|TRBV5-6
CASSLLSGTGYSKTQYF
>TRBJ2-3|TRBV11-2
CASSLNGGTSTDTQYF
>TRBJ2-5|TRBV6-4
CAVIPAEKETQYF
>TRBJ2-2|TRBV7-9
CASSLDIPLELFF
>TRBJ2-5|TRBV7-9
CASSLSGGQGGKTQYF
>TRBJ2-3|TRBV19
CASSRGGLSTDTQYF
>TRBJ2-1|TRBV5-1
CAGEASGGYNEQFF
>TRBJ2-1|TRBV2
CASSGTGQGNEQFF
>TRBJ1-1|TRBV9
CASSAGQGMGHTEAFF
>TRBJ2-5|TRBV6-5
CASSPWTGQETQYF
>TRBJ2-7|TRBV5-4
CASSLDLGVGYEQYF
>TRBJ1-4|TRBV7-8
CASSLLGRGEGEKLFF
>TRBJ1-3|TRBV10-3
CAISTGLSGNTIYF
>TRBJ2-7|TRBV7-9
CASSDRTGGTYEQYF
>TRBJ1-4|TRBV7-9
CASSLGQGVGKLFF
>TRBJ1-1|TRBV5-5
CASSREAGQRTEAFF
>TRBJ2-3|TRBV18
CASSPRYTGQGRFADTQYF